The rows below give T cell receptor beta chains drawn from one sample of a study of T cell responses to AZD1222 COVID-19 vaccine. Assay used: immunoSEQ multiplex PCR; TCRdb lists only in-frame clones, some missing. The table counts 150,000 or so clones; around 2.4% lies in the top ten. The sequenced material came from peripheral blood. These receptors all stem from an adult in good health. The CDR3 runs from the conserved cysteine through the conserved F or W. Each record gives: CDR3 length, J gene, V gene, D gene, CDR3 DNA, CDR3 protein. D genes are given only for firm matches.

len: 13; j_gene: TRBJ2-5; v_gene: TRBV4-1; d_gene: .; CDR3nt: TGCGCCAGCAGCCAAGATCATAGAGAGACCCAGTACTTC; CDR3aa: CASSQDHRETQYF
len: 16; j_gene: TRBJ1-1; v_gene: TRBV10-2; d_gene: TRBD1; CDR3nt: TGCGCCAGCAGTCAACCGGGACAGGGTCTGAACACTGAAGCTTTCTTT; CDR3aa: CASSQPGQGLNTEAFF
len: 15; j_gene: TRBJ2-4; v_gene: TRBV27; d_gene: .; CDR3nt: TGTGCCAGCAGCTATGAGGGCCATCAGGGAAACATTCAGTACTTC; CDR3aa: CASSYEGHQGNIQYF
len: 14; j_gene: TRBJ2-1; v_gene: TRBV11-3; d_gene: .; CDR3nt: TGTGCCAGCAGCTTCGTTAAGCTAGGTGGTGAGCAGTTCTTC; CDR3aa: CASSFVKLGGEQFF
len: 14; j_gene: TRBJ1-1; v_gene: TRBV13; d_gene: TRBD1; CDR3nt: TGTGCCAGCAGTGTCGGGACAGTGGGGACTGAAGCTTTCTTT; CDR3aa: CASSVGTVGTEAFF
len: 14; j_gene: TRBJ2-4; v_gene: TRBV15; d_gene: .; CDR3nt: TGTGCCACCAGCCCCGGCAGGAGGAGAAACATTCAGTACTTC; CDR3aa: CATSPGRRRNIQYF
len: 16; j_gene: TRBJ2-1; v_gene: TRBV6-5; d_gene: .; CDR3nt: TGTGCCAGCAGTTACTCCGGGGGGCCGGGTTATGGGGTGCAGTTCTTC; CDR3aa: CASSYSGGPGYGVQFF
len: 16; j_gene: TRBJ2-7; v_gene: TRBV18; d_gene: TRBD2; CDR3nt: TGTGCCAGCTCACCACCCTCCGGGGGAGGGATGAACGAGCAGTACTTC; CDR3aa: CASSPPSGGGMNEQYF
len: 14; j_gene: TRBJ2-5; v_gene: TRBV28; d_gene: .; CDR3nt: TGTGCCAGCAGTTTTTCGCGGGGGCTGATGTTCCAGTACTTC; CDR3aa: CASSFSRGLMFQYF
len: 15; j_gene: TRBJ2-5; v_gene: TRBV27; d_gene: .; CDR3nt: TGTGCCAGCAGTTCTCAACTGGGGGCCAGGGAGACCCAGTACTTC; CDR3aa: CASSSQLGARETQYF
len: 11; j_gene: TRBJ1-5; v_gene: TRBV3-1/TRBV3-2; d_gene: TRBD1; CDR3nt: TGTGCCAGCGGACAGGGCCAGCCCCAGCATTTT; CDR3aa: CASGQGQPQHF
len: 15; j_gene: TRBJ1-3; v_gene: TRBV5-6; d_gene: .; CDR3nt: TGTGCCAGCAGCTTGGTAGGGGGTTCTGGAAACACCATATATTTT; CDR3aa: CASSLVGGSGNTIYF
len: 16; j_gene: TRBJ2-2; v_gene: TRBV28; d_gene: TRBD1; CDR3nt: TGTGCCAGCAGTTCCCACAGGGGGCGCAGCACCGGGGAGCTGTTTTTT; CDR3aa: CASSSHRGRSTGELFF
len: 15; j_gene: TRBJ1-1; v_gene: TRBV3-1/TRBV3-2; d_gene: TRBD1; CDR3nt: TGTGCCAGCAGCGGATCAGACAGGGTGGCCACTGAAGCTTTCTTT; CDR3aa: CASSGSDRVATEAFF
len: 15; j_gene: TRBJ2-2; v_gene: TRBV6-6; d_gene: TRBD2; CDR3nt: TGTGCCAGCAGCCTCAAGGGGAGGGCGACCGGGGAGCTGTTTTTT; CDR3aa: CASSLKGRATGELFF
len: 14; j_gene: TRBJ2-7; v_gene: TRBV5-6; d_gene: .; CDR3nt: TGTGCCAGCAGCTTGGAGGGGATCTCCTACGAGCAGTACTTC; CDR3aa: CASSLEGISYEQYF
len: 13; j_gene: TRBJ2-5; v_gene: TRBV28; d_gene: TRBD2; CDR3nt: TGTGCCAGCAGCTCGGGGGGGCAAGAGACCCAGTACTTC; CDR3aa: CASSSGGQETQYF
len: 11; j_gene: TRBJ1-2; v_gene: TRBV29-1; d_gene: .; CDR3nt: TGCAGCGTTGAGGGGTACTATGGCTACACCTTC; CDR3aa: CSVEGYYGYTF
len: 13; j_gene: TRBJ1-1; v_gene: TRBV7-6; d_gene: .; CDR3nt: TGTGCCAGCAGCACTGGAGGGAACACTGAAGCTTTCTTT; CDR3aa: CASSTGGNTEAFF
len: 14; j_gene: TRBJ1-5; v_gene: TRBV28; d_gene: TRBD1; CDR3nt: TGTGCCAGCAGTCTGGGACAGAGCAATCAGCCCCAGCATTTT; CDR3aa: CASSLGQSNQPQHF
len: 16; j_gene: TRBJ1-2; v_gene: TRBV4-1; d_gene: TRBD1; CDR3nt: TGCGCCAGCAGCCAAGATAGACGGACAGGGAACTATGGCTACACCTTC; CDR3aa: CASSQDRRTGNYGYTF
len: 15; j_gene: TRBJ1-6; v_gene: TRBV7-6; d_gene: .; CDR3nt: TGTGCCAGCAGCTTAGAGACAGGCAATAATTCACCCCTCCACTTT; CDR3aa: CASSLETGNNSPLHF
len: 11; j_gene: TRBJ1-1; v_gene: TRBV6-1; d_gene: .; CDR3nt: TGTGCCAGCAGTGAAGCCGTTGAAGCTTTCTTT; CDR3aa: CASSEAVEAFF
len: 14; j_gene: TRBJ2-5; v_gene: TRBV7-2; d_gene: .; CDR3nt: TGTGCCAGCAGCCTAACGGACATAGAAGAGACCCAGTACTTC; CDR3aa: CASSLTDIEETQYF
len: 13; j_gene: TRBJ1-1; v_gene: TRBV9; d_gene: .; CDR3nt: TGTGCCAGCAGCCTGGACTTTACAACTGAAGCTTTCTTT; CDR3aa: CASSLDFTTEAFF
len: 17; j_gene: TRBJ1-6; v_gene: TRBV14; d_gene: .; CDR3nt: TGTGCCAGCAGCCAAGATCCCCCCGGGTTTCCTAATTCACCCCTCCACTTT; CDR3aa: CASSQDPPGFPNSPLHF
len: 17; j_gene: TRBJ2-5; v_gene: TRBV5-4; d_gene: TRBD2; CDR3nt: TGTGCCAGCAGCTTGGGACTAGCGGGGAAATCACAAGAGACCCAGTACTTC; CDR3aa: CASSLGLAGKSQETQYF
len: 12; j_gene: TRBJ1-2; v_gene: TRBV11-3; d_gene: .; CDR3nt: TGTGCCAGCAGCACCAGACAGTATGGCTACACCTTC; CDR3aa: CASSTRQYGYTF
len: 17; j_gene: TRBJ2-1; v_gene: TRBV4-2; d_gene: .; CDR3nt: TGTGCCAGCAGCGCCCGCCTAGGGGGGGGCGCATACAATGAGCAGTTCTTC; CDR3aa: CASSARLGGGAYNEQFF
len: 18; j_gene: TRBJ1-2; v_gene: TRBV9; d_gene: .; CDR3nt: TGTGCCAGCAGCCCGACCGGGACTTCGGGAGGGCATAACTATGGCTACACCTTC; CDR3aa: CASSPTGTSGGHNYGYTF
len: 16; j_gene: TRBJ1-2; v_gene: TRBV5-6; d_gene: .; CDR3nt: TGTGCCAGCAGCCAAGGAACCTTTACGGTAGCGGATGGCTACACCTTC; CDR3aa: CASSQGTFTVADGYTF
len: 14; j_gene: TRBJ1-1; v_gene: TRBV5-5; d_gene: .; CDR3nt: TGTGCCAGCAGCTTGGAGGGAGGGGAGCCGAAAGCTTTCTTT; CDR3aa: CASSLEGGEPKAFF
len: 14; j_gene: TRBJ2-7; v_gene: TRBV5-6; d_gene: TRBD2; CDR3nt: TGTGCCAGCAGCCTTGGGTCGGGGGGGTACGAGCAGTACTTC; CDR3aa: CASSLGSGGYEQYF
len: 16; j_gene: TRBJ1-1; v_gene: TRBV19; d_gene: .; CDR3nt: TGTGCCAGTAGTATAGATGGGGGCGTCCAGGGAACTGAAGCTTTCTTT; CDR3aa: CASSIDGGVQGTEAFF
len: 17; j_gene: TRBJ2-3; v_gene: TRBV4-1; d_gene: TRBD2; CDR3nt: TGCGCCAGCAGCCGAATTTACGGGGGGGCCGGCACAGATACGCAGTATTTT; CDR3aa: CASSRIYGGAGTDTQYF
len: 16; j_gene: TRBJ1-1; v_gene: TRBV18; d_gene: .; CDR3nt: TGTGCCAGCTCACCTTTAGAGTGGACAGATGGGCCTGAAGCTTTCTTT; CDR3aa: CASSPLEWTDGPEAFF
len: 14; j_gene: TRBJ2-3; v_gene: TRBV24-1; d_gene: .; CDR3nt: TGTGCCACCAGTGACTCGACTAGCACAGATACGCAGTATTTT; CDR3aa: CATSDSTSTDTQYF
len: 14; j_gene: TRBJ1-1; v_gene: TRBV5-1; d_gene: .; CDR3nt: TGCGCCAGCAGCCCCGACAGGCGGAACACTGAAGCTTTCTTT; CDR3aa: CASSPDRRNTEAFF
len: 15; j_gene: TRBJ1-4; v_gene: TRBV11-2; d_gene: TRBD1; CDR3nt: TGTGCCAGCAGCAAAAATACAGGGGGGAATGAAAAACTGTTTTTT; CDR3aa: CASSKNTGGNEKLFF
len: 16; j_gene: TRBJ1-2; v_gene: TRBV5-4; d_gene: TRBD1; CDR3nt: TGTGCCAGCAGCCCGCCGGGACAGGGGGCTTTCTTTGGCTACACCTTC; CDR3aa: CASSPPGQGAFFGYTF
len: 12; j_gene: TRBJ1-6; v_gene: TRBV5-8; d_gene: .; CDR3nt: TGTGCCAGCAGCCTGCTATGGTCACCCCTCCACTTT; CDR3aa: CASSLLWSPLHF
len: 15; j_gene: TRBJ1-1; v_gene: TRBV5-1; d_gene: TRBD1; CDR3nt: TGCGCCAGCACAATCTCCGGGACAGGGAACACTGAAGCTTTCTTT; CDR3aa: CASTISGTGNTEAFF
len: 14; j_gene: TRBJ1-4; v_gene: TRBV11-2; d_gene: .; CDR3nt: TGTGCCAGCAGCCCACTACGGGCGGGAGAAAAACTGTTTTTT; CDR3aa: CASSPLRAGEKLFF
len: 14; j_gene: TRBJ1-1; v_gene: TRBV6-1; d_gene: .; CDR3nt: TGTGCCAGCAGCTTAACAGGGATGAACACTGAAGCTTTCTTT; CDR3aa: CASSLTGMNTEAFF
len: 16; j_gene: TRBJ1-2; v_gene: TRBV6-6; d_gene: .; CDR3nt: TGTGCCAGCAGCAACCGGGACGGGAGATACAACTATGGCTACACCTTC; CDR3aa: CASSNRDGRYNYGYTF